A selection of T cell receptor beta chains follows, all from one sample in a study of blood T cells in healthy people across ages. One entry per CDR3 protein, called by TCRdb with MiXCR from the 5' RACE reads. The sample records around 1,700,000 distinct CDR3 sequences, about 30% being singletons. The specimen sequenced was blood. These receptors all come from a woman aged 30 to 39 in good health. Both conserved end residues are part of each CDR3. Clone size, where shown, is once, few, many, or a class for clones that have expanded.

v_call	clone_size	cdr3_aa
TRBV7-9	.	CASTLTGGASDQYF
TRBV7-3	.	CASSLGGVRIHEQFF
TRBV9	.	CASGPSTGELFF
TRBV28	.	CASSPATSFATNEKLFF
TRBV5-1	.	CASSLADRGVYNEQYF
TRBV2	.	CASSLTGLGTYNEQFF
TRBV28	few	CASSGIRRGRGPETQYF
TRBV5-1	few	CASSQLRTGGKGYTF
TRBV3-1	.	CASSQDEQPQHF
TRBV20-1	.	CSARDRLGLWGNQPQHF
TRBV5-5	.	CASSSGGAISPLHF
TRBV7-3	.	CASSPRKGDTQYF
TRBV13	.	CASSSRRSEKLFF
TRBV7-3	many	CASSLTTLGGTDTQYF
TRBV7-6	.	CASSKWGGRAGNTRYF
TRBV7-9	few	CASSLPPGTSGRGEQFF
TRBV5-1	.	CASSPKTLCEQYF
TRBV5-1	many	CASSPLASKGSDEQFF
TRBV6-6	few	CASSQRVGSKEGYTF
TRBV2	few	CASSGGGQFF
TRBV10-1	few	CASSESTLGQGAEETQYF
TRBV4-1	.	CASSQSQFGNQPQHF
TRBV9	few	CASSVDELAGGEQFF
TRBV18	few	CASLLSGNEQFF
TRBV29-1	few	CSVSGGGTDTQYF
TRBV27	.	CASSSILAGGSDNEQFF
TRBV20-1	many	CSAFNHRAPGYQETQYF
TRBV7-2	.	CASSRTGGAPFF
TRBV9	.	CASSIRLAGSRDTQYF
TRBV5-1	few	CASSAGDEGQFF
TRBV25-1	.	CASSEGTRSGTDTQYF
TRBV5-1	few	CASSRTGQYGGANVLTF
TRBV7-2	.	CASSYGQGGGNTEAFF
TRBV18	few	CASSPLEIPNYVYTF
TRBV6-5	few	CASSYRDRYSPLHF
TRBV7-3	few	CASSTLAGYEQYF
TRBV27	few	CASSWGLIYNEQFF
TRBV9	once	CASSTSVRLNSNQPQHF
TRBV20-1	.	CSASPLRGSYNEQFF
TRBV6-5	.	CASSYSTSEPQHF
TRBV10-3	.	CATGAAGRADTQYF
TRBV5-1	.	CASSLYPGSSQPQHF
TRBV12-3/TRBV12-4	.	CASSFEMSNQPQHF
TRBV28	few	CASSFALATNEKLFF
TRBV6-5	few	CASSWDVGQPQHF
TRBV20-1	.	CSARDDQRTYEQYF
TRBV5-1	.	CASSKGGTVSYEQYF
TRBV5-6	.	CASSIMDRLYTF
TRBV12-3/TRBV12-4	few	CASSLVSGASYEQYF
TRBV7-3	once	CASSAVKTGELFF
TRBV2	few	CASRVGQSLFYGYTF
TRBV5-1	few	CASSTGTSGGADEQFF
TRBV19	.	CASSPKGQENIQYF
TRBV6-5	many	CASRRGTAGIQYF
TRBV27	few	CASSSEEKLFF
TRBV5-1	.	CASKWTGSYEQYF
TRBV2	.	CASRFRETEAFF
TRBV11-2	few	CASSAPGRRDTQYF
TRBV20-1	.	CSARNRVPYGYTF
TRBV5-1	few	CASRTASGRAPDTQYF